This TCR beta chain was documented in a study of T cells and copy number aberrations in small-cell lung cancer. TCRdb's copy holds only in-frame clones and misses some; the assay was immunoSEQ multiplex PCR. The top ten hold approximately 9.5% of the sample, which has roughly 2,200 clones, approximately 80% seen once. V lost 0 bases, J lost 3 bases, and 13 bases lay in between. The CDR3 length is 15 residues. Germline CDR1 GTSNPN, CDR2 SVGIG (reference sequence). On this clone: Its antigen is unidentified.

The study's findings and limits: A small sample size limited this study; results need validation.

V and J are TRBV30 and TRBJ2-3; D not certain. The TCR originated in a woman in her fifties or sixties with small cell lung cancer. What was sequenced was normal tissue next to the tumor. This chain's CDR3 is CAWSVQGHPTDTQYF. The CDR3 DNA reads TGTGCCTGGAGTGTACAAGGGCATCCGACAGATACGCAGTATTTT.